Listed below are T cell receptor beta chains from one sample, sequenced in a study of shared clonotypes between healthy human individuals. TCRdb's copy holds only in-frame clones and misses some; the assay was immunoSEQ multiplex PCR. This repertoire shows about 1.1 million clones, approximately 80% found once; its top ten account for roughly 0.65%. Sequenced input: memory CD4+ T cells from PBMCs. The receptors stem from a man aged 18 to 35 in good health. Some clones in this sample may be carry-over from other donors' samples. CDR3s include the opening cysteine and the closing phenylalanine or tryptophan. Each record gives: CDR3 protein, CDR3 DNA, J gene, CDR3 length, D gene, V gene, clone size. D genes are given only for firm matches. Some rows mark clone size as missing; the rest say once, few, many or name a class of expanded clone.

CDR3 protein: CASSSLPRASGYNEQFF
CDR3 DNA: TGTGCCAGCAGCTCGCTCCCGAGGGCTAGCGGATACAATGAGCAGTTCTTC
J gene: TRBJ2-1
CDR3 length: 17
D gene: TRBD2
V gene: TRBV7-7
clone size: -

CDR3 protein: CASRGQGAADTQYF
CDR3 DNA: TGTGCCAGCAGAGGACAGGGGGCGGCAGATACGCAGTATTTT
J gene: TRBJ2-3
CDR3 length: 14
D gene: TRBD1
V gene: TRBV2
clone size: -

CDR3 protein: CASSVIRGTATYEQYF
CDR3 DNA: TGTGCCAGCAGTGTTATCCGGGGGACAGCTACCTACGAGCAGTACTTC
J gene: TRBJ2-7
CDR3 length: 16
D gene: -
V gene: TRBV6-1
clone size: -

CDR3 protein: CASSPPGTGGRTDTQYF
CDR3 DNA: TGTGCCAGCTCACCACCCGGGACAGGGGGCCGCACAGATACGCAGTATTTT
J gene: TRBJ2-3
CDR3 length: 17
D gene: TRBD1
V gene: TRBV18
clone size: -

CDR3 protein: CASGGRAGLNSGNTIYF
CDR3 DNA: TGTGCCAGCGGAGGTCGTGCAGGTCTTAACTCTGGAAACACCATATATTTT
J gene: TRBJ1-3
CDR3 length: 17
D gene: -
V gene: TRBV28
clone size: once

CDR3 protein: CASSLGAGHSGNTIYF
CDR3 DNA: TGCGCCAGCAGCTTGGGGGCCGGACACTCTGGAAACACCATATATTTT
J gene: TRBJ1-3
CDR3 length: 16
D gene: -
V gene: TRBV5-1
clone size: -

CDR3 protein: CASSPSRGNTEAFF
CDR3 DNA: TGTGCCAGCAGCCCCTCGAGGGGGAACACTGAAGCTTTCTTT
J gene: TRBJ1-1
CDR3 length: 14
D gene: -
V gene: TRBV6-5
clone size: -

CDR3 protein: CASSYRGGDPNEQFF
CDR3 DNA: TGTGCCAGCAGCTACCGAGGTGGGGACCCCAATGAGCAGTTCTTC
J gene: TRBJ2-1
CDR3 length: 15
D gene: -
V gene: TRBV7-9
clone size: -

CDR3 protein: CASSFLGGPLYEQYF
CDR3 DNA: TGTGCCAGCAGCTTTTTGGGGGGCCCGCTCTACGAGCAGTACTTC
J gene: TRBJ2-7
CDR3 length: 15
D gene: -
V gene: TRBV7-9
clone size: -

CDR3 protein: CASSPGSGHQETQYF
CDR3 DNA: TGTGCCAGCAGCCCTGGTAGTGGCCACCAAGAGACCCAGTACTTC
J gene: TRBJ2-5
CDR3 length: 15
D gene: -
V gene: TRBV7-7
clone size: -

CDR3 protein: CASSRGLSSYEQYF
CDR3 DNA: TGTGCCAGCAGCCGCGGACTCTCTTCCTACGAGCAGTACTTC
J gene: TRBJ2-7
CDR3 length: 14
D gene: -
V gene: TRBV11-3
clone size: -

CDR3 protein: CATSSGTSGRETQYF
CDR3 DNA: TGTGCCACCTCCTCCGGGACTAGCGGGAGAGAGACCCAGTACTTC
J gene: TRBJ2-5
CDR3 length: 15
D gene: TRBD2
V gene: TRBV2
clone size: few

CDR3 protein: CSAQGDPNTEAFF
CDR3 DNA: TGCAGCGCCCAAGGTGATCCGAACACTGAAGCTTTCTTT
J gene: TRBJ1-1
CDR3 length: 13
D gene: -
V gene: TRBV29-1
clone size: -

CDR3 protein: CASTLGANTGELFF
CDR3 DNA: TGTGCCAGTACCCTTGGGGCGAACACCGGGGAGCTGTTTTTT
J gene: TRBJ2-2
CDR3 length: 14
D gene: -
V gene: TRBV9
clone size: once

CDR3 protein: CASSQLVSYEQFF
CDR3 DNA: TGTGCCAGCAGCCAGCTGGTTAGCTATGAGCAGTTCTTC
J gene: TRBJ2-1
CDR3 length: 13
D gene: -
V gene: TRBV14
clone size: -

CDR3 protein: CASSSPFGQGHVGDEQFF
CDR3 DNA: TGTGCCAGCAGCTCTCCCTTCGGACAGGGCCATGTGGGGGATGAGCAGTTCTTC
J gene: TRBJ2-1
CDR3 length: 18
D gene: TRBD1
V gene: TRBV9
clone size: -

CDR3 protein: CASSLIRTSREQYF
CDR3 DNA: TGTGCCAGCAGCTTAATACGGACGAGTCGGGAGCAGTACTTC
J gene: TRBJ2-7
CDR3 length: 14
D gene: -
V gene: TRBV7-2
clone size: few

CDR3 protein: CASSDHRYQETQYF
CDR3 DNA: TGCGCCAGCAGTGATCACCGGTACCAAGAGACCCAGTACTTC
J gene: TRBJ2-5
CDR3 length: 14
D gene: -
V gene: TRBV10-1
clone size: -

CDR3 protein: CASNNPSGVSEQYF
CDR3 DNA: TGTGCCAGCAACAATCCCTCCGGTGTGAGTGAGCAGTACTTC
J gene: TRBJ2-7
CDR3 length: 14
D gene: -
V gene: TRBV6-6
clone size: -

CDR3 protein: CASSPSGTGRDQYF
CDR3 DNA: TGTGCCAGCTCACCATCTGGGACAGGGCGCGATCAGTACTTC
J gene: TRBJ2-4
CDR3 length: 14
D gene: TRBD1
V gene: TRBV18
clone size: -

CDR3 protein: CASSFAGTGEAFF
CDR3 DNA: TGTGCCAGCAGCTTCGCCGGAACCGGTGAAGCTTTCTTT
J gene: TRBJ1-1
CDR3 length: 13
D gene: -
V gene: TRBV5-6
clone size: -

CDR3 protein: CAISGTGNGYTF
CDR3 DNA: TGTGCCATCAGCGGGACAGGGAATGGCTACACCTTC
J gene: TRBJ1-2
CDR3 length: 12
D gene: TRBD1
V gene: TRBV10-3
clone size: -

CDR3 protein: CAWRTGQILRAEQYF
CDR3 DNA: TGTGCCTGGAGGACGGGACAGATTCTTCGAGCCGAGCAGTACTTC
J gene: TRBJ2-7
CDR3 length: 15
D gene: TRBD1
V gene: TRBV30
clone size: -

CDR3 protein: CASSFGYRTDTQYF
CDR3 DNA: TGTGCCAGCAGCTTCGGCTATCGGACAGATACGCAGTATTTT
J gene: TRBJ2-3
CDR3 length: 14
D gene: -
V gene: TRBV7-2
clone size: -

CDR3 protein: CASSFSGTSYNEQFF
CDR3 DNA: TGTGCCAGCAGTTTTAGTGGGACTAGCTACAATGAGCAGTTCTTC
J gene: TRBJ2-1
CDR3 length: 15
D gene: TRBD2
V gene: TRBV11-3
clone size: once

CDR3 protein: CASSLTPGTGEEKLFF
CDR3 DNA: TGTGCCAGCAGTTTAACCCCCGGGACAGGGGAAGAAAAACTGTTTTTT
J gene: TRBJ1-4
CDR3 length: 16
D gene: TRBD1
V gene: TRBV7-6
clone size: -

CDR3 protein: CASSQGQRGAGELFF
CDR3 DNA: TGTGCCAGCAGCCAAGGACAAAGGGGCGCCGGGGAGCTGTTTTTT
J gene: TRBJ2-2
CDR3 length: 15
D gene: -
V gene: TRBV7-7
clone size: -

CDR3 protein: CARSLRGRESEAFF
CDR3 DNA: TGTGCCAGAAGCTTGAGGGGGCGGGAGTCTGAAGCTTTCTTT
J gene: TRBJ1-1
CDR3 length: 14
D gene: TRBD1
V gene: TRBV5-3
clone size: few

CDR3 protein: CSVKLAYNTDTQYF
CDR3 DNA: TGCAGCGTGAAGCTAGCGTACAACACAGATACGCAGTATTTT
J gene: TRBJ2-3
CDR3 length: 14
D gene: -
V gene: TRBV29-1
clone size: -

CDR3 protein: CAWKVRQGYGYTF
CDR3 DNA: TGTGCCTGGAAGGTCCGACAGGGCTATGGCTACACCTTC
J gene: TRBJ1-2
CDR3 length: 13
D gene: TRBD1
V gene: TRBV30
clone size: -

CDR3 protein: CAWSVLGQWTSEAFF
CDR3 DNA: TGTGCCTGGAGTGTACTGGGACAGTGGACCTCTGAAGCTTTCTTT
J gene: TRBJ1-1
CDR3 length: 15
D gene: TRBD1
V gene: TRBV30
clone size: once

CDR3 protein: CASSLGLGNTGELFF
CDR3 DNA: TGTGCCAGCAGCTTAGGGTTAGGGAACACCGGGGAGCTGTTTTTT
J gene: TRBJ2-2
CDR3 length: 15
D gene: -
V gene: TRBV7-2
clone size: -

CDR3 protein: CASSFDRFEKLFF
CDR3 DNA: TGTGCCAGCAGCTTTGACAGGTTTGAAAAACTGTTTTTT
J gene: TRBJ1-4
CDR3 length: 13
D gene: -
V gene: TRBV7-8
clone size: -

CDR3 protein: CASSAWTYEQYF
CDR3 DNA: TGTGCCAGCAGCGCCTGGACCTACGAGCAGTACTTC
J gene: TRBJ2-7
CDR3 length: 12
D gene: -
V gene: TRBV7-9
clone size: -

CDR3 protein: CASRQGAGEAFF
CDR3 DNA: TGCGCCAGCAGACAGGGGGCGGGTGAAGCTTTCTTT
J gene: TRBJ1-1
CDR3 length: 12
D gene: TRBD1
V gene: TRBV5-1
clone size: -

CDR3 protein: CASNGAQRGNEQFF
CDR3 DNA: TGTGCCAGCAACGGGGCCCAGAGGGGCAATGAGCAGTTCTTC
J gene: TRBJ2-1
CDR3 length: 14
D gene: -
V gene: TRBV2
clone size: -

CDR3 protein: CASSLAGQGDYEQYF
CDR3 DNA: TGTGCCAGCAGCTTAGCGGGACAGGGGGACTACGAGCAGTACTTC
J gene: TRBJ2-7
CDR3 length: 15
D gene: TRBD1
V gene: TRBV7-2
clone size: -

CDR3 protein: CASSQVRIDIQYF
CDR3 DNA: TGCGCCAGCAGCCAAGTGAGGATAGACATTCAGTACTTC
J gene: TRBJ2-4
CDR3 length: 13
D gene: -
V gene: TRBV4-1
clone size: -

CDR3 protein: CATKPLTTEAFF
CDR3 DNA: TGTGCCACAAAGCCCTTAACAACGGAAGCTTTCTTT
J gene: TRBJ1-1
CDR3 length: 12
D gene: -
V gene: TRBV28
clone size: few

CDR3 protein: CASSPGPQNTEAFF
CDR3 DNA: TGTGCCAGCAGCCCAGGCCCACAGAACACTGAAGCTTTCTTT
J gene: TRBJ1-1
CDR3 length: 14
D gene: -
V gene: TRBV9
clone size: few

CDR3 protein: CASSRTAFGEQFF
CDR3 DNA: TGTGCCAGCAGCCGGACTGCTTTTGGTGAGCAGTTCTTC
J gene: TRBJ2-1
CDR3 length: 13
D gene: -
V gene: TRBV14
clone size: -

CDR3 protein: CASSLHGSNSPLHF
CDR3 DNA: TGTGCCAGCAGTTTACACGGCTCCAATTCACCCCTCCACTTT
J gene: TRBJ1-6
CDR3 length: 14
D gene: -
V gene: TRBV28
clone size: -

CDR3 protein: CASRGRQENTGELFF
CDR3 DNA: TGCGCCAGCCGGGGTCGGCAGGAGAACACCGGGGAGCTGTTTTTT
J gene: TRBJ2-2
CDR3 length: 15
D gene: -
V gene: TRBV4-1
clone size: -

CDR3 protein: CASREQGTSGANVLTF
CDR3 DNA: TGTGCCAGCAGGGAACAGGGGACGTCTGGGGCCAACGTCCTGACTTTC
J gene: TRBJ2-6
CDR3 length: 16
D gene: TRBD1
V gene: TRBV6-1
clone size: -

CDR3 protein: CASSSPQGTNEKLFF
CDR3 DNA: TGTGCCAGCAGTTCCCCACAGGGAACTAATGAAAAACTGTTTTTT
J gene: TRBJ1-4
CDR3 length: 15
D gene: -
V gene: TRBV28
clone size: few

CDR3 protein: CASSLVRHNTGELFF
CDR3 DNA: TGCGCCAGCAGCTTGGTGAGACACAACACCGGGGAGCTGTTTTTT
J gene: TRBJ2-2
CDR3 length: 15
D gene: -
V gene: TRBV5-1
clone size: -

CDR3 protein: CASSYAVSGNTIYF
CDR3 DNA: TGTGCCAGCAGTTACGCTGTGTCTGGAAACACCATATATTTT
J gene: TRBJ1-3
CDR3 length: 14
D gene: -
V gene: TRBV6-6
clone size: -

CDR3 protein: CASSGGDRRYNEQFF
CDR3 DNA: TGCGCCAGCAGCGGGGGGGACAGGAGATACAATGAGCAGTTCTTC
J gene: TRBJ2-1
CDR3 length: 15
D gene: -
V gene: TRBV5-1
clone size: -

CDR3 protein: CASSLDRGSYEQYF
CDR3 DNA: TGCGCCAGCAGCTTGGACAGGGGATCCTACGAGCAGTACTTC
J gene: TRBJ2-7
CDR3 length: 14
D gene: TRBD1
V gene: TRBV5-1
clone size: -

CDR3 protein: CASSLLTGGYETQYF
CDR3 DNA: TGTGCCAGCAGCTTATTGACGGGAGGGTATGAGACCCAGTACTTC
J gene: TRBJ2-5
CDR3 length: 15
D gene: TRBD2
V gene: TRBV11-2
clone size: -

CDR3 protein: CASSPGESGANVLTF
CDR3 DNA: TGTGCCAGCAGCCCTGGGGAGTCTGGGGCCAACGTCCTGACTTTC
J gene: TRBJ2-6
CDR3 length: 15
D gene: -
V gene: TRBV7-3
clone size: -

CDR3 protein: CSVEGDRDEAFF
CDR3 DNA: TGCAGCGTTGAGGGGGACAGGGACGAAGCTTTCTTT
J gene: TRBJ1-1
CDR3 length: 12
D gene: TRBD1
V gene: TRBV29-1
clone size: few

CDR3 protein: CASSGARGSGNQPQHF
CDR3 DNA: TGTGCCAGCAGTGGGGCGAGGGGATCGGGCAATCAGCCCCAGCATTTT
J gene: TRBJ1-5
CDR3 length: 16
D gene: -
V gene: TRBV27
clone size: -

CDR3 protein: CASKDTEAFF
CDR3 DNA: TGTGCCAGCAAGGACACTGAAGCTTTCTTT
J gene: TRBJ1-1
CDR3 length: 10
D gene: -
V gene: TRBV6-1
clone size: -